The 22 T cell receptor beta chains presented below share a single source sample, sequenced in a study of human T cells and chemical hapten exposure. MiXCR, run by TCRdb on the RACE reads, gives a single entry per CDR3 protein. The table includes under 50,000 distinct CDR3 sequences, about 13% detected once. Time point given: patch test 3, about 24 weeks after DPC sensitization. Treatment here: therapeutic diphenylcyclopropenone sensitization with weekly scalp DPC. Whole blood that had not been fractionated was the source of extracted total RNA. The sequenced sample was whole blood, obtained in connection with sensitization to the hapten diphenylcyclopropenone (DPC). The receptors stem from a middle-aged woman with alopecia areata. Some clones in this sample may be carry-over from other donors' samples.

The chain recombines TRBV20-1 with TRBJ2-1; a weak D match, TRBD2 (5 bases). Trimming cost V 6 bases and J 8 bases, with 20 bases left between them. In germline, CDR1 is DFQATT, CDR2 SNEGSKA (reference sequence). The CDR3 has 14 amino acids. The CDR3 loop reads CSASPGSLFHEQFF. In nucleotides, the CDR3 is TGCAGTGCCTCCCCGGGGTCTCTGTTCCATGAGCAGTTCTTC.

This clonotype was observed a few times. The chain carries TRBV5-1 and TRBJ2-1, with D possibly TRBD2 on 5 matching bases. The germline CDR1 and CDR2 sequences are SGHRS and YFSETQ. Trimming took 3 bases from V and 9 from J, leaving 13 bases between them. This CDR3 comprises 13 residues. CDR3 nucleotides: TGCGCCAGCAGCTCACTGACTACCAGTGAGCAGTTCTTC. Amino acids: CASSSLTTSEQFF.

This clonotype was counted many times. V is TRBV28 and J is TRBJ2-7; 9 nucleotides align to TRBD2. The CDR3 consists of 14 residues. With V trimmed by 6 bases and J by 5 bases, 8 bases remained unmatched. Germline V gene sequence: CDR1 MDHEN, CDR2 SYDVKM. The CDR3 nucleotides are TGTGCCAGCAGCCAAGGGACTAGCATCCACGAGCAGTACTTC. Its translation: CASSQGTSIHEQYF.

This clonotype has only a few counts. This rearrangement joins TRBV6-5 to TRBJ2-7; no firm D call. The CDR3 loop spans 14 amino acids. Trimming left V 6 bases short and J 2 bases short, with 14 bases between. CDR1 and CDR2 (germline): MNHEY, SVGAGI. The CDR3 DNA sequence: TGTGCCAGCAGCATCGACTGGACCACCTACGAGCAGTACTTC. Residues: CASSIDWTTYEQYF.

This clonotype was recorded at least ten times. The V gene is TRBV7-9, the J gene TRBJ2-1; D is undetermined. Germline V CDR1 and CDR2: SEHNR, FQNEAQ (reference sequence). The CDR3 extends over 15 amino acids. The V end lost 5 bases, the J end lost 5 bases, and 16 bases lay between the germline ends. Here the CDR3 reads CASSPKRRVNNEQFF. The CDR3 nucleotides are TGTGCCAGCAGCCCAAAACGCCGGGTGAACAATGAGCAGTTCTTC. The full variable domain, its missing parts supplied by reference TRBV7-9 and TRBJ2-1, is DTGVSQNPRHKITKRGQNVTFRCDPISEHNRLYWYRQTLGQGPEFLTYFQNEAQLEKSRLLSDRFSAERPKGSFSTLEIQRTEQGDSAMYLCASSPKRRVNNEQFFGPGTRLTVL.

In its sample, this clonotype was seen many times. This chain links TRBV28 with TRBJ2-7; TRBD1 agrees at 9 bases. CDR1 is MDHEN and CDR2 is SYDVKM in the germline V gene. CDR3 size: 11 residues. V gave up 9 bases and J gave up 4 bases; unmatched junction bases: 1. CDR3 in DNA: TGTGCCAGTGGACAGGGGTACGAGCAGTACTTC. This translates into CASGQGYEQYF.

This clonotype was seen only a few times. The rearrangement links TRBV9 to TRBJ2-5; the D is unclear. This CDR3 region has 14 residues. V was clipped by 3 bases and J by 4 bases, with 13 bases between them. Germline CDR1 SGDLS, CDR2 YYNGEE. The CDR3 DNA is TGTGCCAGCAGCGATGGTGTTGGGCGAGAGACCCAGTACTTC. It specifies CASSDGVGRETQYF. The full variable domain, its missing parts supplied by reference TRBV9 and TRBJ2-5, is DSGVTQTPKHLITATGQRVTLRCSPRSGDLSVYWYQQSLDQGLQFLIQYYNGEERAKGNILERFSAQQFPDLHSELNLSSLELGDSALYFCASSDGVGRETQYFGPGTRLLVL.

This clonotype occurred many times. This chain connects TRBV11-2 to TRBJ2-7, with 13 positions matching TRBD2. Germline loops: CDR1 SGHAT, CDR2 FQNNGV. The CDR3 consists of 16 residues. Unmatched junction bases numbered 9, after V lost 4 bases and J lost 6 bases. CDR3 nucleotide sequence: TGTGCCAGCAGCTCCCCCCGAACTAGCGGGAGGGGCGAGCAGTACTTC. This translates into CASSSPRTSGRGEQYF.

The chain is built from TRBV28 and TRBJ2-7, with 7 bases identical to TRBD2. This CDR3 comprises 14 residues. V dropped 6 bases and J dropped 6; count of bases not matched to a gene: 11. Germline lookup yields CDR1 MDHEN and CDR2 SYDVKM. The CDR3 DNA follows: TGTGCCAGCAGCGCCCCGGCGGGAGCATTCGAGCAGTACTTC. It specifies CASSAPAGAFEQYF.

The chain combines TRBV10-3 with TRBJ1-6; weak D call: TRBD1 (5 bases). Germline CDR1 ENHRY, CDR2 SYGVKD. The CDR3 extends over 12 amino acids. V was clipped by 8 bases and J by 7 bases, with 9 bases between them. This chain's CDR3 is CAIGTENSPLHF. CDR3 sequence (DNA): TGTGCCATCGGGACGGAGAATTCACCCCTCCACTTT.

This clonotype showed up many times. The chain joins TRBV12-3 or TRBV12-4 to TRBJ1-5, with TRBD1 identical over 7 bases. The CDR3 is 14 residues long. With 6 bases clipped from V and 6 bases from J, the junction kept 8 bases outside the gene matches. CDR3 residues: CASREQGSGQPQHF. The CDR3 DNA follows: TGTGCCAGCAGGGAACAGGGGTCAGGTCAGCCCCAGCATTTT.

This clonotype appeared a few times. V gene TRBV15 combines with J gene TRBJ2-3; TRBD2 agrees at 11 bases. Losses at the gene ends were 9 bases for V and 4 bases for J; bases not matched to a gene: 6. The CDR3 spans 14 residues. CDR1 is LNHNV and CDR2 is YYDKDF in the germline V gene (reference sequence). The DNA of the CDR3 is TGTGCCACTTCTAGCGGGAGGTGGGCAGATACGCAGTATTTT. Translation gives CATSSGRWADTQYF.

This clonotype was detected ten times or more. The chain carries TRBV20-1 and TRBJ2-2, with D maybe TRBD2 (5 bases). Germline V CDR1 and CDR2: DFQATT, SNEGSKA (reference sequence). This CDR3 spans 15 amino acids. V was clipped by 0 bases and J by 2 bases, with 10 bases between them. The CDR3 here is CSARDERTNTGELFF. DNA of the CDR3: TGCAGTGCTAGAGACGAGCGGACTAACACCGGGGAGCTGTTTTTT.

V is TRBV4-3 and J is TRBJ2-3; TRBD1 is a possible D gene (6 bases). Germline V gene data show CDR1 as LGHNA and CDR2 as YSLEER. The CDR3 runs to 17 residues. Between the trimmed V and J ends, which lost 4 bases and 2 bases, there was a span of 19 bases. This CDR3 reads CASSRKGVGGFTDTQYF. CDR3 nucleotides: TGCGCCAGCAGCCGTAAGGGGGTGGGCGGGTTCACAGATACGCAGTATTTT.

This chain joins TRBV9 and TRBJ1-5; D remains unclear. The V gene lost 3 bases and the J gene lost 7 bases, with 14 bases spanning the gap. Germline CDR1 reads SGDLS; CDR2 reads YYNGEE. The CDR3 length is 14 residues. The CDR3 loop reads CASSALNGGQPQHF. DNA of the CDR3: TGTGCCAGCAGCGCACTCAACGGAGGGCAGCCCCAGCATTTT. Together with reference TRBV9 and TRBJ1-5, the CDR3 gives the full variable domain: DSGVTQTPKHLITATGQRVTLRCSPRSGDLSVYWYQQSLDQGLQFLIQYYNGEERAKGNILERFSAQQFPDLHSELNLSSLELGDSALYFCASSALNGGQPQHFGDGTRLSIL.

On this clonotype: A read error may explain this, as a much larger clone is one base away. The rearrangement uses TRBV12-3 or TRBV12-4 and TRBJ2-2, with D tentatively TRBD2 (6 bases). Trimming took 5 bases from V and 6 from J, leaving 13 bases between them. The CDR3 length is 14 residues. The CDR3 region is CASSRGELAGELFF. DNA of the CDR3: TGTGCCAGCAGTCGCGGGGAATTGGCCGGGGAGCTGTTTTTT.

This chain connects TRBV5-1 to TRBJ2-1; D not resolved. V lost 0 bases, J lost 9 bases, and 4 bases lay in between. The CDR3 sequence is 11 residues long. Germline lookup yields CDR1 SGHRS and CDR2 YFSETQ. In nucleotides, the CDR3 is TGCGCCAGCAGCTTGGTCAGTGAGCAGTTCTTC. The encoded protein is CASSLVSEQFF.

This clonotype was detected ten times or more. V gene TRBV3-2 combines with J gene TRBJ1-1; the table's D gene call, TRBD1, was not cross checked with the DNA. TRBV3-2 is shown as a pseudogene. This CDR3 has 17 residues. The CDR3 region has the DNA TGTGCCAGCAGCCAAGACCTCAGGGAGACCTGGTACACTGAAGCTTTCTTT. Its translation: CASSQDLRETWYTEAFF.

The table lists this clonotype with many counts. This chain connects TRBV28 to TRBJ1-2; D ambiguous. CDR1 MDHEN and CDR2 SYDVKM come from the germline V gene. The length of the CDR3 is 11 residues. Trimming removed 6 bases at V and 10 bases at J, with 12 bases between. The CDR3 bases are TGTGCCAGCAGCTCAGGAAATGTCTACACCTTC. It codes for CASSSGNVYTF.

There are many counts of this clonotype. This sequence joins TRBV3-1 and TRBJ2-1; D uncertain. This CDR3 comprises 14 residues. Trimming pared 4 bases from V and 10 bases from J, leaving 17 bases between. Germline-derived CDR1 and CDR2 are LGHDT and YNNKEL (reference sequence). This CDR3 is CASSPYLERGEQFF. The CDR3 DNA reads TGTGCCAGCAGCCCTTACTTGGAGCGAGGAGAGCAGTTCTTC.

In this sample, this clonotype turned up many times. CDR3 region: CASSVVPSGIAYNEQFF. The CDR3 bases are TGTGCCAGCAGCGTAGTGCCTAGCGGGATCGCCTACAATGAGCAGTTCTTC. The rearrangement joins TRBV9 to TRBJ2-1; 9 bases align to TRBD2. There are 17 residues in the CDR3. Germline assignment: CDR1 SGDLS and CDR2 YYNGEE. With 0 bases clipped from V and 2 bases from J, the junction kept 6 bases outside the gene matches.

This clonotype was observed a few times. This chain links TRBV18 with TRBJ2-1; TRBD1 is a possible D gene (6 bases). In germline, CDR1 is KGHSH, CDR2 LQKENI. The length of the CDR3 is 11 residues. Trimming cost V 8 bases and J 5 bases, with 7 bases left between them. The CDR3 sequence is CASAGDNEQFF. The CDR3 DNA reads as TGTGCCAGCGCAGGGGACAATGAGCAGTTCTTC.